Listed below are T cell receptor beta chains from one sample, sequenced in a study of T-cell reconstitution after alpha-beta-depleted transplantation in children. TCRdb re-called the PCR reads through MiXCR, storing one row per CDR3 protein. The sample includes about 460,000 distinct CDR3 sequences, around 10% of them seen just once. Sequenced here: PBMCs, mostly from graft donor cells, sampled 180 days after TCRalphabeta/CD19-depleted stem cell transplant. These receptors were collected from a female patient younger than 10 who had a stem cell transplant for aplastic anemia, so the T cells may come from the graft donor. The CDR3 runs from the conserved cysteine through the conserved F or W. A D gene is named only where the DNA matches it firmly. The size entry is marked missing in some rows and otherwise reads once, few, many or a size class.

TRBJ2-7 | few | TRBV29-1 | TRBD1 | TGCAGCATTGAAACAGGGGGGTACGAGCAGTACTTC | CSIETGGYEQYF
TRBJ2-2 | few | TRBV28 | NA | TGTGCCAGCAGTCCTCCGTTGGGACACGTATCCGGGGAGCTGTTTTTT | CASSPPLGHVSGELFF
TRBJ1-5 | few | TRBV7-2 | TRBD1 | TGTGCCAGCAGTCCTGGGACAGTTAGTCAGCCCCAGCATTTT | CASSPGTVSQPQHF
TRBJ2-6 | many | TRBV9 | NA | TGTGCCAGCAGCGTTGGCTCTGGGGCCAACGTCCTGACTTTC | CASSVGSGANVLTF
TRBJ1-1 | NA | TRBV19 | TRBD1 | TGTGCCAGTAGTCCTCCGGGACAGAGATTGGGCACTGAAGCTTTCTTT | CASSPPGQRLGTEAFF
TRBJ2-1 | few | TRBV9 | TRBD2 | TGTGCCAGCAGCGTCAAGCGGGAGGCCAGGGATGAGCAGTTCTTC | CASSVKREARDEQFF
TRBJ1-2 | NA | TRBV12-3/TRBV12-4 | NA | TGTGCCAGCAGGCGAGGGAGTCTGAGGGGCTACACCTTC | CASRRGSLRGYTF
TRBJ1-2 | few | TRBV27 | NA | TGTGCCAGCAGCGCCGGGCCACCCCTCCACTATGGCTACACCTTC | CASSAGPPLHYGYTF
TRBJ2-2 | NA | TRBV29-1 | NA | TGCAGCGTTGACAGGGAGAATACCGGGGAGCTGTTTTTT | CSVDRENTGELFF
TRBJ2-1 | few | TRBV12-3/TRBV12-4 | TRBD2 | TGTGCCAGCAGTCCGGGACTAGCGGGAGGAGTAGGTGAGCAGTTCTTC | CASSPGLAGGVGEQFF
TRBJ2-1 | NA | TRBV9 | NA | TGTGCCAGCAGCGGGGCGAACCCCTACAATGAGCAGTTCTTC | CASSGANPYNEQFF
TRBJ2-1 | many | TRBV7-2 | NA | TGTGCCAGCAGCTTAATCGGCGCCTACAATGAGCAGTTCTTC | CASSLIGAYNEQFF
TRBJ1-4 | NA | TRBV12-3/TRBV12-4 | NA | TGTGCCAGCAGTTCAATGGGGCTTCAGGAGGAAAAACTGTTTTTT | CASSSMGLQEEKLFF
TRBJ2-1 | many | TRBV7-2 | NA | TGTGCCAGCAGCTTATACGGGGGCCCCTACAATGAGCAGTTCTTC | CASSLYGGPYNEQFF
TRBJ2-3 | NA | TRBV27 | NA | TGTGCCAGCAGTTCGCCCCTCATTGGACCTGGGGGTACGCAGTATTTT | CASSSPLIGPGGTQYF
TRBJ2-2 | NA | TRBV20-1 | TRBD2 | TGCAGTGCTAGAGTAACAGCGGGGGTCCCTCCCGGGGAGCTGTTTTTT | CSARVTAGVPPGELFF
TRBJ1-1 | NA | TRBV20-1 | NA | TGCAGTGCTAGAGGGCTGAGCACTGAAGCTTTCTTT | CSARGLSTEAFF
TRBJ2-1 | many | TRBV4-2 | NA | TGTGCCAGCAGCCAAGATGTAGATTATGAGCAGTTCTTC | CASSQDVDYEQFF
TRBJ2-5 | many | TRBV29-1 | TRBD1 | TGCAGCGTCGACAGGGGAGGCGAGACCCAGTACTTC | CSVDRGGETQYF
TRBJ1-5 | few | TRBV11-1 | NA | TGTGCCAGCAGCTCAGGCCGAAACCAAGTCAGGAGCCATGACAATCAGCCCCAGCATTTT | CASSSGRNQVRSHDNQPQHF
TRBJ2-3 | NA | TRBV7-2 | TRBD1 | TGTGCCAGCAGCTTAGCTTCCGGGACAGGGCCGCATACGCAGTATTTT | CASSLASGTGPHTQYF
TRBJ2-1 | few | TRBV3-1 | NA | TGTGCCAGCAGCCAAGAGAGGGGGACTCCCTTCGATGAGCAGTTCTTC | CASSQERGTPFDEQFF
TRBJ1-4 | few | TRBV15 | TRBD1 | TGTGCCACCAGCCCCGGGGGCAGGGGGCCTGAAAAACTGTTTTTT | CATSPGGRGPEKLFF
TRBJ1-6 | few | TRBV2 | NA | TGTGCCAGCAGTGAAGGAGGTTTCGGACCCCTCCACTTT | CASSEGGFGPLHF
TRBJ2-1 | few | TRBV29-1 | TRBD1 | TGCAGCGTTGGACAGGGGGCCATCAATGAGCAGTTCTTC | CSVGQGAINEQFF
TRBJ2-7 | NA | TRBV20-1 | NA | TGCAGTGTTTGGGACATCAAGAAGGGGGACTACGAGCAGTACTTC | CSVWDIKKGDYEQYF
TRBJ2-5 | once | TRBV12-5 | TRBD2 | TGTGCTAGTGGTTACGATAATAAGAGGACTAGCGGGAGGGCCCAGGAGACCCAGTACTTC | CASGYDNKRTSGRAQETQYF
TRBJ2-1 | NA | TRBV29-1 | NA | TGCAGCCAACTCGCATACAATGAGCAGTTCTTC | CSQLAYNEQFF
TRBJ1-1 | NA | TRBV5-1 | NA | TGCGCCAGCAGCTTGGCTCTTACAGGGTGGTTCACTGAAGCTTTCTTT | CASSLALTGWFTEAFF
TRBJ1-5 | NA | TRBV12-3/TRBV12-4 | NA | TGTGCCAGCAGTTTAGCTCGGGGCAGGGCCCTGGGTCAGCCCCAGCATTTT | CASSLARGRALGQPQHF
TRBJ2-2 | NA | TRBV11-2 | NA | TGTGCCAGCAGCGGCTGGGGCCCAATCACCGGGGAGCTGTTTTTT | CASSGWGPITGELFF
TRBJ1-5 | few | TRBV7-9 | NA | TGTGCCAGCAGCTTAGGCGGTAAACTGGACACTCAGCCCCAGCATTTT | CASSLGGKLDTQPQHF
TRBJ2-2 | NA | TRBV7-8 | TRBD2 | TGTGCCAGCAGCTTCGGACTAGCGGCCCCGACGGGCACCGGGGAGCTGTTTTTT | CASSFGLAAPTGTGELFF
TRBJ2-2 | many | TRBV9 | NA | TGTGCCAGCAGCGTTTTGGCGGGCCCGAACACCGGGGAGCTGTTTTTT | CASSVLAGPNTGELFF
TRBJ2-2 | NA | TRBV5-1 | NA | TGCGCCAGCAGCTTTTCCGGGGAAAGGAACACCGGGGAGCTGTTTTTT | CASSFSGERNTGELFF
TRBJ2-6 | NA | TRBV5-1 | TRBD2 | TGCGCCAGCAGCCCCACTAGCGGGAGGGCCCTTTTTACTGGGGCCAACGTCCTGACTTTC | CASSPTSGRALFTGANVLTF
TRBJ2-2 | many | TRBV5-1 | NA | TGCGCCAGCCAGGGCGTTAACACCGGGGAGCTGTTTTTT | CASQGVNTGELFF
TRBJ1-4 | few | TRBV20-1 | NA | TGCAGTGCTAATGACAGGCATAATGAAAAACTGTTTTTT | CSANDRHNEKLFF
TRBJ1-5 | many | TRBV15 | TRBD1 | TGTGCCACCAGCAGAGTCCAGGGGGGCAATCAGCCCCAGCATTTT | CATSRVQGGNQPQHF
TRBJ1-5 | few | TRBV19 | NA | TGTGCCAGTAGTACCGCGACAGGCCGGGGCAATCAGCCCCAGCATTTT | CASSTATGRGNQPQHF